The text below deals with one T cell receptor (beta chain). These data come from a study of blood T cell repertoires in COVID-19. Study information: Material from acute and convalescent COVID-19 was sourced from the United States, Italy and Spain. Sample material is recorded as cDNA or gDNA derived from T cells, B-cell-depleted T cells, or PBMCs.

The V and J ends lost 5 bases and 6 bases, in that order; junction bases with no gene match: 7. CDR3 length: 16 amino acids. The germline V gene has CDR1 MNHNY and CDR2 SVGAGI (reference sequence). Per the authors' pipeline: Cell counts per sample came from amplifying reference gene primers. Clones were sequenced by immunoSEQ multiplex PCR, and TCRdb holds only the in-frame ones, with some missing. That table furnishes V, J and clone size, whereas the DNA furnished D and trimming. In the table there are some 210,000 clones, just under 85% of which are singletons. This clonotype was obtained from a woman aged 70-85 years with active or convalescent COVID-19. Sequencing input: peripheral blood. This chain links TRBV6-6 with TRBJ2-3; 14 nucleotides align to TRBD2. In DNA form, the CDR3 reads TGTGCCAGCAGTCGACTAGCGGGAGGGCCATATGATACGCAGTATTTT. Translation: CASSRLAGGPYDTQYF.